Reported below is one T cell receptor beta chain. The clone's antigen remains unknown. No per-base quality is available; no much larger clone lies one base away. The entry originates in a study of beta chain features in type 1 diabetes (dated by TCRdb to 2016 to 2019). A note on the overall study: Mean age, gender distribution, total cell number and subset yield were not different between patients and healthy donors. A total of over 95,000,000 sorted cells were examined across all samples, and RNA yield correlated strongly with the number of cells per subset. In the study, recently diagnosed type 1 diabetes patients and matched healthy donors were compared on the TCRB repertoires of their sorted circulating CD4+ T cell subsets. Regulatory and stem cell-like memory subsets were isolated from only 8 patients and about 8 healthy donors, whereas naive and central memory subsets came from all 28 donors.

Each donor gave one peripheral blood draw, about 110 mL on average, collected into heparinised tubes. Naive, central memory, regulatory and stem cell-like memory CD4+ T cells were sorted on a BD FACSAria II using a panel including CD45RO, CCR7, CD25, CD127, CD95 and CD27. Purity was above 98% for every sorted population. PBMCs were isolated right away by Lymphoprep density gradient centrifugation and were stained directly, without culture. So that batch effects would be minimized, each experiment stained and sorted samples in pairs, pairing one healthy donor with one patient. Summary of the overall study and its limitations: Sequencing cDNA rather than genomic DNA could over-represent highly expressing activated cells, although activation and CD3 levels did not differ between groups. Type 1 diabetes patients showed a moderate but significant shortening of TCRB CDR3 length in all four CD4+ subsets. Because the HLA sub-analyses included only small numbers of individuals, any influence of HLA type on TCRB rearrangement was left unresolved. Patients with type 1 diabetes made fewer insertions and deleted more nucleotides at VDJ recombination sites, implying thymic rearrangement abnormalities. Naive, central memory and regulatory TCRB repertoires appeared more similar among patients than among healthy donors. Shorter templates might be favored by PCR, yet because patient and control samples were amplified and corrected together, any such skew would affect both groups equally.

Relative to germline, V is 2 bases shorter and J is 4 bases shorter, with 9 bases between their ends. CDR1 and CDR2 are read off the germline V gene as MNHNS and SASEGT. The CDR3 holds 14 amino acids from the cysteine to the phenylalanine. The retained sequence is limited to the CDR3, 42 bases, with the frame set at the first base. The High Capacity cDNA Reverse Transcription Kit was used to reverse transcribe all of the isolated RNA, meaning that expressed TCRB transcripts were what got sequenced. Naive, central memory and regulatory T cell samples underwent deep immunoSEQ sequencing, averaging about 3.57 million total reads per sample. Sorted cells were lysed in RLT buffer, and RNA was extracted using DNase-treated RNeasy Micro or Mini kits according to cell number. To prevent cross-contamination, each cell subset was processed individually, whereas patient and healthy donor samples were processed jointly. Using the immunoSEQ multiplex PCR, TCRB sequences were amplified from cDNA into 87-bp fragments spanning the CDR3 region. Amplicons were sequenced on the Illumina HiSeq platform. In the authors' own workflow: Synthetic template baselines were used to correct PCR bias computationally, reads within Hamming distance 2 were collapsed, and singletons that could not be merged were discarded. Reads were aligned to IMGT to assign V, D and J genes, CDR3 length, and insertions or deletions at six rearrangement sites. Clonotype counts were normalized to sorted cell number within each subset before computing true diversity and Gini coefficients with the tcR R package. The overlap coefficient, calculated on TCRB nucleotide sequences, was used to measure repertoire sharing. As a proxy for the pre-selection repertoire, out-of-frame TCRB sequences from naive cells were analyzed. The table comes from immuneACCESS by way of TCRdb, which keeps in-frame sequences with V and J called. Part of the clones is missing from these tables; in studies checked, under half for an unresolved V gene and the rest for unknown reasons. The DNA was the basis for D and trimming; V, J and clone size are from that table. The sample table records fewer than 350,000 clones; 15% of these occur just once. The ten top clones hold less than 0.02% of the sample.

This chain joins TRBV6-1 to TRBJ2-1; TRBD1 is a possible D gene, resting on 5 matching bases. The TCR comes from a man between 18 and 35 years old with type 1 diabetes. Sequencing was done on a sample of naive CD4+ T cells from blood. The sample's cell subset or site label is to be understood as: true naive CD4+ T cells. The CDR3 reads CASSEQGSYNEQFF. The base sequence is TGTGCCAGCAGTGAACAGGGATCATACAATGAGCAGTTCTTC.